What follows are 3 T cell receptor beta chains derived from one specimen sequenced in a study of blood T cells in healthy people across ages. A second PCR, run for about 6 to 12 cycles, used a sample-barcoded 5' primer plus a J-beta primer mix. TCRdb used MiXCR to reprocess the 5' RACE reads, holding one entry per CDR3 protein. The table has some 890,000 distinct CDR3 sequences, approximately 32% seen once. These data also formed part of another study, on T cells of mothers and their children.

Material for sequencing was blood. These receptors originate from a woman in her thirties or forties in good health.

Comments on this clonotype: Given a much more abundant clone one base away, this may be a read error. The CDR3 region is CASSLGTGRSKNIQYF. The CDR3 coding sequence is TGTGCCAGCAGCTTGGGGACAGGGAGATCCAAAAACATTCAGTACTTC. The J gene is TRBJ2-4, the V gene TRBV5-8, with TRBD1 identical over 8 bases. This CDR3 contains 16 residues. J gave up 2 bases and V 0 bases, and 4 bases lay outside the gene matches. Germline V gene lookup returns CDR1 SGHTS and CDR2 YDEGEE.

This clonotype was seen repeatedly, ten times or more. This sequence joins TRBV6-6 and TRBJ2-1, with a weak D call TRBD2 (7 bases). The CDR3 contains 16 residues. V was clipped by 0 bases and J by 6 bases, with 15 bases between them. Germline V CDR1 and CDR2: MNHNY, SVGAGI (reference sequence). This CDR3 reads CASSYSIGLGGNEQFF. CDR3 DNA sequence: TGTGCCAGCAGTTACTCTATCGGACTAGGGGGCAATGAGCAGTTCTTC.

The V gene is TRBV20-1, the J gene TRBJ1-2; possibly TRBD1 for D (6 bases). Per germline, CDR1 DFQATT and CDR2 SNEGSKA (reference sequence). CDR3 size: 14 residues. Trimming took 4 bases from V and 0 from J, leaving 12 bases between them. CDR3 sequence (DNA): TGCAGTGCTACCTACAGGGCGACTAACTATGGCTACACCTTC. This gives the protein CSATYRATNYGYTF.